The rows below give T cell receptor beta chains drawn from one sample of a study of T-cell memory formation after mild COVID-19. TCRdb redid the calling of the 5' RACE reads with MiXCR, one entry per CDR3 protein. The data contain about 300,000 distinct CDR3 sequences, 15% to 20% of them singletons. The sequenced sample consisted of PBMCs or a T cell subset sorted from them (not recorded which). All receptors derive from a man between 18 and 29 years old who had mild COVID-19 (a few samples of this study predate the infection). Cell type and time point are not known. CDR3s include the opening cysteine and the closing phenylalanine or tryptophan. A D gene is named only where the DNA matches it firmly. Size tells how often a clone was seen (once, few, many) or the class of an expanded clone, and some rows leave it out.

d_call	clone_size	v_call	j_call	cdr3_nt	cdr3_aa
-	-	TRBV5-5	TRBJ2-5	TGTGCCAGCAGCTTGTGGGGATCGGTTCAAGAGACCCAGTACTTC	CASSLWGSVQETQYF
-	-	TRBV28	TRBJ2-5	TGTGCCAGCAGTTTGTCAGGGGCGGCAGAGACCCAGTACTTC	CASSLSGAAETQYF
TRBD1	-	TRBV6-2/TRBV6-3	TRBJ1-6	TGTGCCAGCAGTTACCTTCGGACAGGGAGCTCCTATAATTCACCCCTCCACTTT	CASSYLRTGSSYNSPLHF
TRBD1	few	TRBV24-1	TRBJ2-1	TGTGCCACCAGTGGGACAGGTTCCTACAATGAGCAGTTCTTC	CATSGTGSYNEQFF
-	few	TRBV5-1	TRBJ1-4	TGCGCCAGCAGTCCTCAGGGAGATCTCCGCGAAAAACTGTTTTTT	CASSPQGDLREKLFF
-	few	TRBV20-1	TRBJ1-1	TGCAGTGCTGGCGGGCCTGGGAACACTGAAGCTTTCTTT	CSAGGPGNTEAFF
TRBD2	few	TRBV6-2/TRBV6-3	TRBJ2-1	TGTGCCAGCAGGCGAAGCGGGGGGCTAATTTACAATGAGCAGTTCTTC	CASRRSGGLIYNEQFF
TRBD1	few	TRBV28	TRBJ1-2	TGTGCCAGCAGTTACCGCAGGGGGTCTGGCTACACCTTC	CASSYRRGSGYTF
-	few	TRBV4-2	TRBJ2-6	TGTGCCAGCAGCCAAGATGGTAGAGGGGTAGGGGCCAACGTCCTGACTTTC	CASSQDGRGVGANVLTF
-	-	TRBV27	TRBJ2-4	TGTGCCAGCAGGGGGGTCGCTGACATTCAGTACTTC	CASRGVADIQYF
TRBD1	-	TRBV20-1	TRBJ1-3	TGCAGTGCCCCGGGACAGCGCGGAAACACCATATATTTT	CSAPGQRGNTIYF
-	-	TRBV11-2	TRBJ2-3	TGTGCCAGCAGCCAACCGGGCAGAAGCACAGATACGCAGTATTTT	CASSQPGRSTDTQYF
-	-	TRBV18	TRBJ2-3	TGTGCCAGCTCACCACCCTCAGGGGCCACAGATACGCAGTATTTT	CASSPPSGATDTQYF
-	many	TRBV20-1	TRBJ2-1	TGCAGTGCTAGAGATCGCCTTAGCTCCTACAATGAGCAGTTCTTC	CSARDRLSSYNEQFF
TRBD1	few	TRBV6-2/TRBV6-3	TRBJ2-3	TGTGCCAGCAGTTACCCATTAGACAGGGGGCGCGCAGATACGCAGTATTTT	CASSYPLDRGRADTQYF